The TCR beta chain under discussion was sequenced for a study of T cells in Graves' hyperthyroidism and ophthalmopathy. Turning to the study itself: Upon initial diagnosis and before any treatment, peripheral blood was collected. Study observations and caveats: Stable hyperthyroidism and ophthalmopathy were separated using 13 V-J signatures. A median approximately 6.8 months before onset, the model predicted ophthalmopathy.

Amplified TCR beta CDR3 regions derived from RNA transcripts. Researchers ran a first-round RT-PCR on the TCR CDR3 using the HTBI primer set. TCRdb fed the multiplex PCR reads into MiXCR, producing one record per CDR3 protein. The sample shows some 300,000 distinct CDR3 sequences, about 19% of them seen only once. Fresh 10 ml peripheral blood yielded PBMCs. Germline V gene sequence: CDR1 GTSNPN, CDR2 SVGIG (reference sequence). This CDR3 has 14 amino acids. V lost 2 bases, J lost 0 bases, and 9 bases lay in between. This clonotype was recorded many times. Its antigen is unidentified. The TCR comes from a man in his fifties or sixties with Graves' ophthalmopathy. Sample: blood. V usage is TRBV30 and J usage is TRBJ2-3, with D unresolved. The CDR3: CAWSRTASTDTQYF. The CDR3 region has the DNA TGTGCCTGGAGTAGGACGGCTAGCACAGATACGCAGTATTTT.